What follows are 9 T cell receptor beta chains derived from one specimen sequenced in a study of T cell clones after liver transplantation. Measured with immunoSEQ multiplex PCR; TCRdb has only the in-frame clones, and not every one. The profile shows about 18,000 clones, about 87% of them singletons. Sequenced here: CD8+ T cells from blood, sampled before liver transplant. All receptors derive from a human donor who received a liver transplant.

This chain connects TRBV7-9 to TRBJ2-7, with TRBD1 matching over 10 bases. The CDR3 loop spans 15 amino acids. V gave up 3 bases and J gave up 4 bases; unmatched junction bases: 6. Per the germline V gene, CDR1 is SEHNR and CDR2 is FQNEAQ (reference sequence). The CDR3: CASSFRDRGLYEQYF. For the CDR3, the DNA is TGTGCCAGCAGCTTCCGGGACAGGGGTTTATACGAGCAGTACTTC.

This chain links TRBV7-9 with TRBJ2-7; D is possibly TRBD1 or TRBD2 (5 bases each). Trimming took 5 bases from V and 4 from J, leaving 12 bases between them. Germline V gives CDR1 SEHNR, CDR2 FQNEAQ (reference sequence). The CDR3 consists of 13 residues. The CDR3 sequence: CASSRDPQYEQYF. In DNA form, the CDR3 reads TGTGCCAGCAGCCGGGACCCCCAGTACGAGCAGTACTTC.

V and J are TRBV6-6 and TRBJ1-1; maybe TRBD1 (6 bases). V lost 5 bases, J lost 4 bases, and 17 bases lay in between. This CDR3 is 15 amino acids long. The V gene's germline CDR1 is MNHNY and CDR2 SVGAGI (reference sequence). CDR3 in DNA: TGTGCCAGCAGTCCGGGACACCCCGGGGGCACTGAAGCTTTCTTT. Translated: CASSPGHPGGTEAFF.

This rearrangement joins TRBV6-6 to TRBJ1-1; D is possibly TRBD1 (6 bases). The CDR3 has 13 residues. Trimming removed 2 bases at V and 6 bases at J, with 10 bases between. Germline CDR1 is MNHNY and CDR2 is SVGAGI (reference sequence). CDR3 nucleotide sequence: TGTGCCAGCAGTTACCCAGGGGTCCCTGAAGCTTTCTTT. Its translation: CASSYPGVPEAFF.

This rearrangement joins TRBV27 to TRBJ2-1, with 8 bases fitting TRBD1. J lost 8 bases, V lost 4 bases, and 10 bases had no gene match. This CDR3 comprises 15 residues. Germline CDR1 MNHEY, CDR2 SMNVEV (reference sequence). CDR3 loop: CASSWTGTGHYEQFF. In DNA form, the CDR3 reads TGTGCCAGCAGTTGGACAGGGACAGGCCATTATGAGCAGTTCTTC.

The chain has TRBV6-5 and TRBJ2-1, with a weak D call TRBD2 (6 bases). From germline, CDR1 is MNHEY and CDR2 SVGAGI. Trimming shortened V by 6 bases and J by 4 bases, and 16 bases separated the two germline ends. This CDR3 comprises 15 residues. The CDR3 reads CASRATSEGYNEQFF. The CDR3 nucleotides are TGTGCCAGCAGGGCCACCTCGGAGGGATACAATGAGCAGTTCTTC.

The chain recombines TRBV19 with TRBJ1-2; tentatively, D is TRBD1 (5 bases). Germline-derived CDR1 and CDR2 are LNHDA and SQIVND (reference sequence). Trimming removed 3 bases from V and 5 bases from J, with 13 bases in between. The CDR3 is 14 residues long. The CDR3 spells CASSMLGQTYGYTF. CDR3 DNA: TGTGCCAGTAGTATGTTGGGGCAGACGTATGGCTACACCTTC.

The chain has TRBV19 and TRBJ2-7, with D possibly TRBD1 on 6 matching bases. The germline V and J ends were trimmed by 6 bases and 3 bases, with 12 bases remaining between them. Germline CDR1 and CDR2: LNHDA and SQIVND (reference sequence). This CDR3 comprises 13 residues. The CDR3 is CASSLGQNYEQYF. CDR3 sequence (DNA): TGTGCCAGTAGCCTCGGACAGAACTACGAGCAGTACTTC.

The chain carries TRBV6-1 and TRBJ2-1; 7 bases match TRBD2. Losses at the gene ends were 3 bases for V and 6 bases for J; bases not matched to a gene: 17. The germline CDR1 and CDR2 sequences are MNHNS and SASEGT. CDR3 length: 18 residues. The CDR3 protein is CASSEPVLTVAGLNEQFF. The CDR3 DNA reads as TGTGCCAGCAGTGAGCCGGTTTTGACGGTAGCGGGTCTCAATGAGCAGTTCTTC.